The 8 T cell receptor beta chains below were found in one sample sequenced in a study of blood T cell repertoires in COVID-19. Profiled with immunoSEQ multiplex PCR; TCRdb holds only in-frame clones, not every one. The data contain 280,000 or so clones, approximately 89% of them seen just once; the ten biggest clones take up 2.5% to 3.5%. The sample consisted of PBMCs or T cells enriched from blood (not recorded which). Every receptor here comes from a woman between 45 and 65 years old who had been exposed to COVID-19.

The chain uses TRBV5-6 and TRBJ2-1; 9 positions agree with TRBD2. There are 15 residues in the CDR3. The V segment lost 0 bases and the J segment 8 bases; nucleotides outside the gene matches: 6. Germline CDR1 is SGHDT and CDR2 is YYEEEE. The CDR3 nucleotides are TGTGCCAGCAGCTTGGCCCTAGCGGGGCTCCATGAGCAGTTCTTC. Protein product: CASSLALAGLHEQFF.

CDR3 bases: TGTGCCAGCAGCAGGGCAGGGGAGCAGTACTTC. Amino acid sequence: CASSRAGEQYF. The chain links TRBV2 to TRBJ2-7; D possibly corresponds to TRBD1 (5 bases). CDR1 and CDR2 (germline): SNHLY, FYNNEI. Between the trimmed V and J ends, which lost 6 bases and 7 bases, there was a span of 10 bases. This CDR3 contains 11 residues.

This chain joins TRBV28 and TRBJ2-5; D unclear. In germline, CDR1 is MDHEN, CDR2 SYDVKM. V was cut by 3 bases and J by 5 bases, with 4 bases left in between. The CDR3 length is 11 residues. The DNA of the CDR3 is TGTGCCAGCAGTTTCGTTGAGACCCAGTACTTC. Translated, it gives CASSFVETQYF.

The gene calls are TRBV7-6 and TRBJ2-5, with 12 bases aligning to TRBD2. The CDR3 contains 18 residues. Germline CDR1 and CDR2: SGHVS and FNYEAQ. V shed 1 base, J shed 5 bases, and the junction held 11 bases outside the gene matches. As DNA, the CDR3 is TGTGCCAGCAGCTTAGAACTCGCTAGCGGGGGGGCCGGGGAGACCCAGTACTTC. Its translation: CASSLELASGGAGETQYF. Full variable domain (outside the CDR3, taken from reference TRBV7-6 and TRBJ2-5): GAGVSQSPRYKVTKRGQDVALRCDPISGHVSLYWYRQALGQGPEFLTYFNYEAQQDKSGLPNDRFSAERPEGSISTLTIQRTEQRDSAMYRCASSLELASGGAGETQYFGPGTRLLVL.

This chain's CDR3 is CASSMRGGNTGELFF. CDR3 coding DNA: TGTGCCAGCAGTATGAGAGGGGGGAACACCGGGGAGCTGTTTTTT. The rearrangement joins TRBV6-5 to TRBJ2-2, with a weak D call TRBD1 (6 bases). V was pared by 5 bases and J by 1 base, with 11 bases between. The CDR3 runs 15 residues. In germline, CDR1 is MNHEY, CDR2 SVGAGI.

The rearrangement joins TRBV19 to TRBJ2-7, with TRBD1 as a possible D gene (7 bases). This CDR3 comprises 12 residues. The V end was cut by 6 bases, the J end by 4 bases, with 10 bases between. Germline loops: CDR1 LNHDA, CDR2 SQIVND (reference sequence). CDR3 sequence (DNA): TGTGCCAGTAGCGCGGGACAGTACGAGCAGTACTTC. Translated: CASSAGQYEQYF.

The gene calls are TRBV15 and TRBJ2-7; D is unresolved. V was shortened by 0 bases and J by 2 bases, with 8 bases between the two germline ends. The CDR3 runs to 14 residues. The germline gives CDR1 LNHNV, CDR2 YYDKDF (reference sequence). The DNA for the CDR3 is TGTGCCACCAGCAGAGATTGGCTGACCTACGAGCAGTACTTC. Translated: CATSRDWLTYEQYF.

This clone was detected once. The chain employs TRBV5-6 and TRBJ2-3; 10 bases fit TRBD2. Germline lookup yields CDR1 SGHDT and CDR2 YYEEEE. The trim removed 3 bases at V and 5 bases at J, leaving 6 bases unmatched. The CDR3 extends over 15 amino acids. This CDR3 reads CASSSGLAAGDTQYF. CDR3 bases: TGTGCCAGCAGCTCTGGACTAGCGGCGGGAGATACGCAGTATTTT.